This TCR beta chain was identified in a study of vaccination effects on CD4 cells after COVID-19. Study summary: Antigen-specific CD4+ T cells expanded by the ViraFEST assay with viral peptide pools were then sequenced.

Some clones are missing from TCRdb's copy, which holds only in-frame ones; the method was immunoSEQ multiplex PCR. The table records some 40,000 clones, around 80% of them present only once. This clone occurred once. Its antigen remains unknown. The authors isolated CD4+ T cells after around nine days of culture. This CDR3 is built from 15 residues. Germline V gives CDR1 SGHDT, CDR2 YYEEEE. The germline V and J ends were trimmed by 3 bases and 7 bases, with 14 bases remaining between them. The chain combines TRBV5-6 with TRBJ1-6; possibly TRBD1 for D (5 bases). The TCR originated in a human donor who received a COVID-19 vaccine. Sequences were derived from CD4+ T cells from PBMCs cultured without peptide, sampled before COVID-19 vaccination. CDR3 DNA: TGTGCCAGCAGCTCTTATGACAGACTGAATTCACCCCTCCACTTT. Translated, it gives CASSSYDRLNSPLHF.